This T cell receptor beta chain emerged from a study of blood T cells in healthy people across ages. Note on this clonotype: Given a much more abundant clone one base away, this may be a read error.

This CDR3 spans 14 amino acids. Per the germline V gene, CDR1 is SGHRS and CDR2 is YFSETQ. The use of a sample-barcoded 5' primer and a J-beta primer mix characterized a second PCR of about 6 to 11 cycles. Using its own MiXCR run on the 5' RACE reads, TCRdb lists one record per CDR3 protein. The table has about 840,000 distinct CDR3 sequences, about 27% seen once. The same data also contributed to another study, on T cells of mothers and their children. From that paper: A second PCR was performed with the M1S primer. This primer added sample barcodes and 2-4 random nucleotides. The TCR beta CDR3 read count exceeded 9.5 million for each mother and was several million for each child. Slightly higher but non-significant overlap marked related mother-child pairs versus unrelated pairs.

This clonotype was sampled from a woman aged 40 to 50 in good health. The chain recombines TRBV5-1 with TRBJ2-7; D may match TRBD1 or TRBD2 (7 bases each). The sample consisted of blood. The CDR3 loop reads CASSRQGQRDEQDF. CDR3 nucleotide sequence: TGCGCCAGCAGCCGCCAGGGACAGCGGGACGAGCAGGACTTC.